This T cell receptor beta chain was profiled in a study of shared clonotypes between healthy human individuals. There were no recent acute infections or vaccinations among the donors, who were healthy HIV-negative adults. CDR1 is PRHDT, CDR2 FYEKMQ, per germline (reference sequence). The CDR3 runs to 13 residues. Deletions cut 1 base from V and 6 bases from J, with 8 bases between. The data were produced by immunoSEQ multiplex PCR, yet TCRdb's version contains in-frame clones alone and is incomplete. The sample consists of over a million clones, roughly 95% of them appearing once. This clone was picked up a small number of times.

V and J are TRBV13 and TRBJ2-3; a possible D gene is TRBD1 (5 bases). The sequence came from a man aged 25-45 years in good health. The specimen was naive CD4+ T cells sorted from blood. Indicated subset: CD45RA+ positively selected. The CDR3 here is CASSLEQVDTQYF. In DNA, the CDR3 is TGTGCCAGCAGCTTAGAACAGGTCGATACGCAGTATTTT.